What follows are 10 T cell receptor beta chains derived from one specimen sequenced in a study of blood T cell repertoires in COVID-19. Only in-frame clones appear in the TCRdb table, and some are missing; sequencing was by immunoSEQ multiplex PCR. The profile shows around 56,000 clones, 80% of them singletons. The sequencing sample was made of peripheral blood. The receptors come from a man aged 60 to 75 with acute or convalescent COVID-19.

CDR3 residues: CASSLGLAGGQETQYF. The CDR3 nucleotides read TGTGCCAGCAGCCTCGGACTAGCGGGGGGACAAGAGACCCAGTACTTC. The genes are TRBV5-8 and TRBJ2-5, with 14 bases matching TRBD2. This CDR3 is built from 16 residues. Per germline, CDR1 SGHTS and CDR2 YDEGEE. The V segment lost 4 bases and the J segment 2 bases; nucleotides outside the gene matches: 4.

The rearrangement links TRBV9 to TRBJ1-2; 9 bases match TRBD1. Trimming at V came to 0 bases and at J to 7 bases, leaving 4 bases not matched to a gene. Germline lookup yields CDR1 SGDLS and CDR2 YYNGEE. CDR3 length: 14 residues. The CDR3 loop is CASSVVTGGRGYTF. The CDR3 DNA is TGTGCCAGCAGCGTAGTAACAGGGGGCCGTGGCTACACCTTC.

Comment on this clone: Other DNA sequences in this sample translate to the same CDR3. The chain recombines TRBV7-3 with TRBJ2-3, with 9 bases identical to TRBD2. The CDR3 has 15 residues. Germline V CDR1 and CDR2: SGHTA, FQGTGA. V was clipped by 5 bases and J by 0 bases; unmatched bases: 3. This CDR3 is CASSRAGGSTDTQYF. The CDR3 DNA reads as TGTGCCAGCAGCCGAGCGGGGGGTAGCACAGATACGCAGTATTTT.

The chain recombines TRBV12-3 or TRBV12-4 with TRBJ1-2; D is unresolved. V was cut by 3 bases and J by 0 bases, with 2 bases left in between. This CDR3 has 12 residues. CDR3 protein: CASSFTNYGYTF. Here the CDR3 DNA reads TGTGCCAGCAGTTTCACTAACTATGGCTACACCTTC.

The gene calls are TRBV27 and TRBJ2-1, with 11 bases lining up with TRBD2. V was pared by 7 bases and J by 10 bases, with 12 bases of the junction left unmatched. This CDR3 has 15 residues. The germline gives CDR1 MNHEY, CDR2 SMNVEV (reference sequence). CDR3 residues: CASTLSGGAEGEQFF. The CDR3 DNA reads TGTGCCAGCACTCTTAGCGGGGGGGCCGAGGGCGAGCAGTTCTTC.

For this clone: An end of the junction does not agree with germline; a read error may underlie this. This chain joins TRBV10-3 and TRBJ2-3; D possibly corresponds to TRBD1 (7 bases). The CDR3 contains 12 residues. The germline gives CDR1 ENHRY, CDR2 SYGVKD. The CDR3 coding sequence is TGTGCCGTCAGGGGGGCCACAGATACGCAGTATTTT. Translated: CAVRGATDTQYF.

J is TRBJ2-1 and V is TRBV27, with TRBD2 identical over 8 bases. CDR1 MNHEY and CDR2 SMNVEV come from the germline V gene (reference sequence). CDR3 length: 19 amino acids. V was pared by 3 bases and J by 0 bases, with 13 bases of the junction left unmatched. CDR3 DNA: TGTGCCAGCAGTTTGGTGCGGGGGGCCCAAATGAGCTCCTACAATGAGCAGTTCTTC. It specifies CASSLVRGAQMSSYNEQFF.

The chain recombines TRBV28 with TRBJ2-7; 7 bases map to TRBD1. The CDR3 has 14 residues. The J segment lost 1 base and the V segment lost 6 bases, leaving 6 bases of the junction unmatched. Germline loops: CDR1 MDHEN, CDR2 SYDVKM. CDR3 nucleotides: TGTGCCAGCAGCCCCAGGGGGACATCCTACGAGCAGTACTTC. It encodes CASSPRGTSYEQYF.

In this sample, this clone turned up a few times. The genes are TRBV27 and TRBJ2-1, with 9 bases identical to TRBD1. J gave up 8 bases and V 2 bases, and 7 bases lay outside the gene matches. Germline V lookup: CDR1 MNHEY, CDR2 SMNVEV (reference sequence). CDR3 length: 15 amino acids. Written as DNA, the CDR3 is TGTGCCAGCAGTTTAAGGGACAGGGTTGTCCATGAGCAGTTCTTC. Protein: CASSLRDRVVHEQFF.

V is TRBV24-1 and J is TRBJ2-2; 9 bases fit TRBD1. This CDR3 has 16 amino acids. CDR1 is KGHDR, CDR2 SFDVKD, per germline. V trimming: 4 bases; J trimming: 3 bases; junction bases outside the gene matches: 5. CDR3 DNA sequence: TGTGCCACCAGTGAGTCGGGACAGGGATACACCGGGGAGCTGTTTTTT. It encodes CATSESGQGYTGELFF.